This T cell receptor (beta chain) was found in a study of immune characterization of retroperitoneal liposarcoma (dated by TCRdb to between 2017 and 2020). As for this clonotype: Its cognate antigen has yet to be identified. Per-nucleotide qualities are absent, and no much larger clonotype sits a single base away.

Libraries were built with PCR. The instrument was a NextSeq 500. TCRdb cleaned the public reads at Q25 with fastp, built clones with MiXCR and kept in-frame beta chains. One record per CDR3 amino acid sequence lists the most common genes and DNA. The sample yields around 20,000 distinct CDR3 sequences; approximately 40% were counted once. Approximately 8% of the sample is taken by the ten largest. This TCR derives from a male donor with retroperitoneal liposarcoma. The sample taken for sequencing was blood.

The CDR3 protein sequence reads: CASSRTGGLGNEQFF. At the DNA level, the sequence is TGTGCCAGCAGCCGGACAGGGGGCCTTGGCAACGAGCAGTTCTTC. The sequence links TRBV27 to TRBJ2-1; TRBD1 fits 11 bases in the junction. After removal of 6 bases from V and 10 bases from J, the junction retains 11 bases not matched to a gene. From cysteine to phenylalanine, the CDR3 is 15 amino acids long. Only the CDR3 DNA is retained, 45 bases long and in frame from the first base. Per the germline V gene (reference sequence), MNHEY is the CDR1 and SMNVEV is the CDR2.